This T cell receptor (beta chain) is drawn from a study of T cells after yellow fever vaccination. Germline loops: CDR1 SEHNR, CDR2 FQNEAQ (reference sequence). The germline V and J ends were trimmed by 8 bases and 1 base, with 8 bases remaining between them. The CDR3 runs 13 residues. This clonotype was counted between two and nine times. Using its own MiXCR run on the 5' RACE reads, TCRdb lists one record per CDR3 protein. The data show a few hundred thousand distinct CDR3 sequences, around a sixth seen once. The sample was PBMCs, taken 4 to 6 days after the first yellow fever vaccination. The sequence derives from a young man who received the YFV17D yellow fever vaccine. This chain joins TRBV7-9 and TRBJ2-2; D unresolved. Here the CDR3 DNA reads TGTGCCAGCCGGTCGGTGAACACCGGGGAGCTGTTTTTT. This gives the protein CASRSVNTGELFF.